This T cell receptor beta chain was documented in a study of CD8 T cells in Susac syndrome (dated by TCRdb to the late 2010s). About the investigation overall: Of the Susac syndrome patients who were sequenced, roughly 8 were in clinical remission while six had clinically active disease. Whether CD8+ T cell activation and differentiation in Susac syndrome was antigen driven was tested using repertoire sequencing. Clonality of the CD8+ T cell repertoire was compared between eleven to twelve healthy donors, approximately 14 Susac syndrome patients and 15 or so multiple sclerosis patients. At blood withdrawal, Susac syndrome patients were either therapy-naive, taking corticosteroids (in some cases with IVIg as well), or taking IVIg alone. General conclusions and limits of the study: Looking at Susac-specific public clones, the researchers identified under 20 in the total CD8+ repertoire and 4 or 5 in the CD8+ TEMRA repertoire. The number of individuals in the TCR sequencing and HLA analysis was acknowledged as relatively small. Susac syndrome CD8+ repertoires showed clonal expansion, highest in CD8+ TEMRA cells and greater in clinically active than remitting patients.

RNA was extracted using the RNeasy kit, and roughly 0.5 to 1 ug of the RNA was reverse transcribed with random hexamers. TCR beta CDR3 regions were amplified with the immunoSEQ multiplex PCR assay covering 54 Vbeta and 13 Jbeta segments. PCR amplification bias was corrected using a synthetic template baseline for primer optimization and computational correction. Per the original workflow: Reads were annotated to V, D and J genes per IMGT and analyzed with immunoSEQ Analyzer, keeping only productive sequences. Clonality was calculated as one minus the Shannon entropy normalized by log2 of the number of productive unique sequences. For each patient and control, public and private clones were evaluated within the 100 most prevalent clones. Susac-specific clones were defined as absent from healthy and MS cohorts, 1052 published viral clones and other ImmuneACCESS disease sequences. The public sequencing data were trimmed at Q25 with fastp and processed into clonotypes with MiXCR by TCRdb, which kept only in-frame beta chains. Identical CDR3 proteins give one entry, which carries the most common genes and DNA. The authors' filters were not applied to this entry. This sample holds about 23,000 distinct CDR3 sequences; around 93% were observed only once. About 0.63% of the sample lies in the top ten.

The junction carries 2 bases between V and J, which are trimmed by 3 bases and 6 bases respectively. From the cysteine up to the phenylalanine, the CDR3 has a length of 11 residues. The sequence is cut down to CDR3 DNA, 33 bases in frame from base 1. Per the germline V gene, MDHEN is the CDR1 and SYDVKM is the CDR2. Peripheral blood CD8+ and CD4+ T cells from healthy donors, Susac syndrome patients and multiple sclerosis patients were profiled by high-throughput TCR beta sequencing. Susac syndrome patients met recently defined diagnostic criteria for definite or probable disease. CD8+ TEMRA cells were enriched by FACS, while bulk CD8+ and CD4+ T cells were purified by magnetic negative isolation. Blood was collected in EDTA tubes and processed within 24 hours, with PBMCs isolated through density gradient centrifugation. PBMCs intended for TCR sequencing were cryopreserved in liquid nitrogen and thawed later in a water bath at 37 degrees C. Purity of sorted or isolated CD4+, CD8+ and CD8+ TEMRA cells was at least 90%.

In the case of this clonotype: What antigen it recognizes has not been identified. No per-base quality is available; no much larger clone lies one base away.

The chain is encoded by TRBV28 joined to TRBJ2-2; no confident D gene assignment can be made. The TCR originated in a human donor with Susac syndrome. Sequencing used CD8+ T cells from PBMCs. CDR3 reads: CASSFPGELFF. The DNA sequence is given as TGTGCCAGCAGTTTCCCCGGGGAGCTGTTTTTT.